This T cell receptor (beta chain) was sequenced for a study of T cell clonotyping in hematopoietic cell transplantation. The repertoire was sequenced with immunoSEQ multiplex PCR; TCRdb's copy has only in-frame clones and lacks some. The sample carries about 16,000 clones, roughly 85% recorded once. As regards this clone: Its target is unknown.

General observations from the study: No sorting was done, leaving CD4 and CD8 contributions mixed. Graft donor and pretransplant recipient Inverse Simpson Index values predicted broader posttransplant TCR diversity. Recipient TCR diversity dropped after transplant; expanded clonotypes rose from day 30 to 180.

Sequenced input: peripheral blood mononuclear cells. The origin of this receptor is a woman aged 40 to 50 in good health. Some clones in this sample may be carry-over from other donors' samples.

CDR3 protein: CASSPDRGRDTQYF. The CDR3 DNA reads as TGTGCCAGCAGTCCCGACCGGGGGCGGGATACGCAGTATTTT. The V and J genes are TRBV5-6 and TRBJ2-3, with D tentatively TRBD1 or TRBD2 (6 bases each). Per germline, CDR1 SGHDT and CDR2 YYEEEE. This CDR3 region has 14 residues. V was trimmed by 5 bases and J by 6 bases, leaving 16 bases between them.